This TCR beta chain was observed in a study of cytomegalovirus exposure and HLA in healthy donors. Across the study: The Caucasian-associated ancestry cluster held more than 80% of a few hundred genotyped donors.

Worth noting for this clone: Its antigen is not identified.

The study ran its PCR with 60 Vbeta and 13 Jbeta primers. Only in-frame clones appear in the TCRdb table, and some are missing; sequencing was by immunoSEQ multiplex PCR. The sample consists of about 140,000 clones, roughly 74% of them appearing once. The CDR3 runs 15 residues. After removal of 0 bases from V and 7 bases from J, the junction contained 9 bases not matched to a gene. The V gene's germline CDR1 is KGHSH and CDR2 LQKENI. Findings of the study overall: In a later analysis, a missense DCLRE1C variant was linked to TCR beta V- and J-gene trimming. TCR beta sequences reportedly predicted the HLA-A and HLA-B alleles of most subjects accurately. Some public TCRs appeared in many individuals, while most sequences were rare.

The chain carries TRBV18 and TRBJ2-7; TRBD2 matches 7 bases. This clonotype was sampled from a man in his forties in good health and CMV-seronegative. Input material: PBMCs. In nucleotides, the CDR3 is TGTGCCAGCTCACCACCGAACGGTTTCGGGGGGGAGCAGTACTTC. Translation gives CASSPPNGFGGEQYF.